A single sample gave rise to the 8 T cell receptor beta chains below, sequenced in a study of shared clonotypes between healthy human individuals. Only in-frame clones appear in the TCRdb table, and some are missing; sequencing was by immunoSEQ multiplex PCR. The sample has approximately 1,500,000 clones; roughly 97% are singletons. The sample consisted of naive CD4+ T cells sorted from blood. The subset here: CD45RA+ positively selected. These receptors came from a man aged 30 to 45 in good health.

V is TRBV5-1 and J is TRBJ2-3; tentative D call: TRBD2 (6 bases). CDR3 length equals 16 residues. Germline V gene lookup returns CDR1 SGHRS and CDR2 YFSETQ. V was cut by 0 bases and J by 4 bases, with 15 bases left in between. CDR3 nucleotide sequence: TGCGCCAGCAGCTTGGCGGTTGCCGGGAGTTCAGATACGCAGTATTTT. Amino acids: CASSLAVAGSSDTQYF.

This clone was seen once. This chain joins TRBV7-3 and TRBJ2-1, with a tentative D call TRBD1 (6 bases). Per germline, CDR1 SGHTA and CDR2 FQGTGA. The V end lost 2 bases, the J end lost 4 bases, and 9 bases lay between the germline ends. This CDR3 comprises 14 residues. The CDR3 loop reads CASSLFQGYNEQFF. The CDR3 coding sequence is TGTGCCAGCAGCTTATTTCAGGGGTACAATGAGCAGTTCTTC.

Turning to this clone: Other DNA sequences from this sample encode an identical CDR3 as well. The gene calls are TRBV19 and TRBJ1-5; D is unresolved. The germline V and J ends were trimmed by 4 bases and 4 bases, with 8 bases remaining between them. Germline V gives CDR1 LNHDA, CDR2 SQIVND (reference sequence). The CDR3 consists of 13 residues. In DNA, the CDR3 is TGTGCCAGTAGTACCTTGGGGAATCAGCCCCAGCATTTT. Translated, it gives CASSTLGNQPQHF.

This clone was seen a single time. This chain uses TRBV29-1 with TRBJ1-3; D ambiguous. The CDR3 is 11 residues long. Trimming cost V 8 bases and J 0 bases, with 5 bases left between them. The V gene's germline CDR1 is SQVTM and CDR2 ANQGSEA. The DNA of the CDR3 is TGCAGCAGCAGCTCTGGAAACACCATATATTTT. Translating gives CSSSSGNTIYF.

The chain joins TRBV9 to TRBJ2-2; 8 positions match TRBD2. The CDR3 has 15 amino acids. The V gene's germline CDR1 is SGDLS and CDR2 YYNGEE. V trimming: 0 bases; J trimming: 9 bases; junction bases outside the gene matches: 7. The CDR3 sequence is CASSVETSGDRELFF. The DNA for the CDR3 is TGTGCCAGCAGCGTAGAAACTAGCGGAGACCGGGAGCTGTTTTTT.

Turning to this clone: At one end, the junction sequence differs from germline, possibly due to a read error. This chain connects TRBV7-7 to TRBJ2-1, with TRBD2 matching 10 bases. CDR3 size: 16 residues. Germline values: CDR1 SSHAT, CDR2 FNYEAQ (reference sequence). The CDR3, as DNA: TGTGCTAGCAGCTTAGTTCCTAGCGGGGGATACAATGAGCAGTTCTTC. Protein sequence: CASSLVPSGGYNEQFF.

This sequence joins TRBV7-2 and TRBJ2-2; unclear D gene. Germline loops: CDR1 SGHTA, CDR2 FQGNSA. V lost 4 bases, J lost 3 bases, and 12 bases lay in between. The CDR3 extends over 15 amino acids. This CDR3 reads CASSSRLGDTGELFF. The CDR3 DNA is TGTGCCAGCAGCTCCCGGTTGGGTGACACCGGGGAGCTGTTTTTT. The variable domain in full, completed from reference TRBV7-2 and TRBJ2-2, reads GAGVSQSPSNKVTEKGKDVELRCDPISGHTALYWYRQSLGQGLEFLIYFQGNSAPDKSGLPSDRFSAERTGGSVSTLTIQRTQQEDSAVYLCASSSRLGDTGELFFGEGSRLTVL.

J is TRBJ1-5 and V is TRBV6-5, with a tentative D call TRBD1 (6 bases). This CDR3 is built from 14 residues. CDR1 is MNHEY and CDR2 is SVGAGI in the germline V gene. Trimming took 6 bases from V and 6 from J, leaving 15 bases between them. The CDR3 bases are TGTGCCAGCAGCCCCGGGGGGGCAAGTCAGCCCCAGCATTTT. This codes for CASSPGGASQPQHF.